Listed here are 22 T cell receptor beta chains from one sample, sequenced in a study of blood T cells in healthy people across ages. Primed by a sample-barcoded 5' primer and a J-beta primer mix, a second PCR proceeded for roughly 6 to 12 cycles. TCRdb re-analysed the 5' RACE reads in MiXCR, keeping a single row per CDR3 protein. The repertoire holds fewer than 2 million distinct CDR3 sequences, with approximately 39% as singletons. The specimen was blood. These receptor sequences come from a human donor in good health.

This clonotype was detected a few times. The rearrangement links TRBV20-1 to TRBJ1-2; 7 nucleotides align to TRBD1. Germline V lookup: CDR1 DFQATT, CDR2 SNEGSKA (reference sequence). J gave up 6 bases and V 0 bases, and 13 bases lay outside the gene matches. The CDR3 is made up of 16 amino acids. In DNA, the CDR3 is TGCAGTGCTAGAGACTTTAAAAGGGGACAGTCGGATGGCTACACCTTC. This gives the protein CSARDFKRGQSDGYTF.

This clonotype was found a few times. The gene calls are TRBV9 and TRBJ2-2, with D perhaps given as TRBD1 or TRBD2 (5 bases each). The ends were cut back, 4 bases at V and 6 bases at J, with 19 bases in the middle. Germline values: CDR1 SGDLS, CDR2 YYNGEE. The CDR3 is made up of 16 amino acids. The CDR3 protein is CASSPPLGDVAGELFF. CDR3 DNA: TGTGCCAGCAGCCCCCCGCTTGGGGACGTAGCCGGGGAGCTGTTTTTT.

At least ten counts were recorded for this clonotype. V and J are TRBV5-8 and TRBJ2-5; D gene ambiguous. CDR1 and CDR2 from the germline V gene are SGHTS and YDEGEE. V lost 2 bases and J lost 5, with 13 bases in between. There are 14 residues in the CDR3. The CDR3 protein is CASSLESGAETQYF. The CDR3 coding sequence is TGTGCCAGCAGCTTAGAATCGGGCGCGGAGACCCAGTACTTC.

In its sample, this clonotype was seen a few times. The chain has TRBV6-5 and TRBJ1-4; D unresolved. V lost 2 bases to trimming and J lost 7 bases, with 20 bases between them. Germline V gives CDR1 MNHEY, CDR2 SVGAGI. This CDR3 has 17 amino acids. CDR3 in DNA: TGTGCCAGCAGTTACCGTCCTAGGGCAGGTTTTGGTGAAAAACTGTTTTTT. It yields the protein CASSYRPRAGFGEKLFF.

The J gene is TRBJ2-5, the V gene TRBV5-1; D is possibly TRBD1 or TRBD2 (5 bases each). Germline V CDR1 and CDR2: SGHRS, YFSETQ. The germline V and J ends were trimmed by 0 bases and 5 bases, with 14 bases remaining between them. The CDR3 is 15 amino acids. The CDR3 protein is CASSLARDRRETQYF. CDR3 coding DNA: TGCGCCAGCAGCTTGGCCAGGGACCGCAGGGAGACCCAGTACTTC.

The rearrangement joins TRBV20-1 to TRBJ1-5; TRBD1 agrees at 7 bases. The J segment lost 3 bases and the V segment lost 2 bases, leaving 4 bases of the junction unmatched. The CDR3 runs 14 residues. Germline loops: CDR1 DFQATT, CDR2 SNEGSKA (reference sequence). This chain's CDR3 is CSARRQGINQPQHF. The DNA for the CDR3 is TGCAGTGCTAGAAGACAGGGAATCAATCAGCCCCAGCATTTT.

This rearrangement joins TRBV5-1 to TRBJ2-3; D gene uncertain. Germline CDR1 is SGHRS and CDR2 is YFSETQ. The CDR3 has 14 residues. The germline V and J ends were trimmed by 0 bases and 2 bases, with 7 bases remaining between them. CDR3 loop: CASSLVPITDTQYF. As DNA, the CDR3 is TGCGCCAGCAGCTTGGTACCCATCACAGATACGCAGTATTTT.

This rearrangement joins TRBV20-1 to TRBJ1-1; D not resolved. V dropped 0 bases and J dropped 2 bases, with 16 bases sitting between them. Germline CDR1 DFQATT, CDR2 SNEGSKA (reference sequence). CDR3 size: 16 residues. The CDR3 DNA follows: TGCAGTGCTAGAGATGTGAGCGGAGGGCAAAACACTGAAGCTTTCTTT. Translated: CSARDVSGGQNTEAFF.

This clonotype was seen a handful of times. Written as DNA, the CDR3 is TGCGCCAGCAGCCTTTGGAGCGGGGGGGAAGGGACAGCGGAGCAGTTCTTC. It is translated as CASSLWSGGEGTAEQFF. The rearrangement links TRBV4-1 to TRBJ2-1; 10 bases match TRBD2. The V gene's germline CDR1 is MGHRA and CDR2 YSYEKL. The CDR3 runs 17 residues. Trimming removed 4 bases from V and 10 bases from J; junction bases left unmatched: 16.

This clonotype was seen more than once but under ten times. The V gene is TRBV2, the J gene TRBJ1-2; the D is unclear. There are 14 residues in the CDR3. CDR1 and CDR2 from the germline V gene are SNHLY and FYNNEI. The V end lost 7 bases, the J end lost 3 bases, and 15 bases lay between the germline ends. CDR3 loop: CASKSPPGDYGYTF. Here the CDR3 DNA reads TGTGCCAGCAAAAGCCCGCCCGGGGACTATGGCTACACCTTC.

This chain connects TRBV6-5 to TRBJ2-1, with D maybe TRBD2 (6 bases). The CDR3 sequence is 14 residues long. In germline, CDR1 is MNHEY, CDR2 SVGAGI. V dropped 8 bases and J dropped 2 bases, with 13 bases sitting between them. CDR3 nucleotide sequence: TGTGCCAGCGGCGCGGAGGGCGCCTACAATGAGCAGTTCTTC. As protein: CASGAEGAYNEQFF.

Regarding this clonotype: This may come from a read error, since a much larger clone is one base off. This sequence joins TRBV5-5 and TRBJ2-7, with D uncertain. Germline-derived CDR1 and CDR2 are SGHKS and YYEKEE (reference sequence). The CDR3 runs to 14 residues. The CDR3 spells CASSRVGQLYGQYF. DNA for the CDR3: TGTGCCAGCAGTCGAGTCGGTCAGCTCTACGGGCAGTACTTC.

J is TRBJ2-3 and V is TRBV29-1, with D perhaps TRBD1 or TRBD2 (5 bases each). The CDR3 length is 13 residues. The V end lost 4 bases, the J end lost 4 bases, and 12 bases lay between the germline ends. Looked up from germline, CDR1 is SQVTM and CDR2 is ANQGSEA. The CDR3 bases are TGCAGCGTTGCGGGGCGAAACGCAGATACGCAGTATTTT. Translating gives CSVAGRNADTQYF.

The sample holds a few counts of this clonotype. The V and J genes are TRBV7-7 and TRBJ2-3, with 9 bases aligning to TRBD1. This CDR3 has 18 amino acids. The germline V gene has CDR1 SSHAT and CDR2 FNYEAQ (reference sequence). V shed 2 bases, J shed 3 bases, and the junction held 12 bases outside the gene matches. The CDR3 here is CASSLIPRSTGGTDTQYF. Here the CDR3 DNA reads TGTGCCAGCAGCTTAATCCCTAGGTCGACAGGGGGGACAGATACGCAGTATTTT.

The chain is built from TRBV20-1 and TRBJ1-1; D is possibly TRBD1 (5 bases). The CDR3 is 16 residues long. Germline values: CDR1 DFQATT, CDR2 SNEGSKA (reference sequence). Between the trimmed V and J ends, which lost 3 bases and 4 bases, there was a span of 21 bases. The CDR3 is CSARLSAGDGGTEAFF. The CDR3 DNA is TGCAGTGCTAGGTTGTCGGCGGGGGACGGGGGCACTGAAGCTTTCTTT.

This clonotype was counted between two and nine times. The gene calls are TRBV11-2 and TRBJ2-7; D may be TRBD1 (7 bases). V was clipped by 5 bases and J by 2 bases, with 13 bases between them. The CDR3 loop spans 14 amino acids. Germline V gives CDR1 SGHAT, CDR2 FQNNGV. This CDR3 reads CASSGGTVAYEQYF. The DNA for the CDR3 is TGTGCCAGCAGCGGAGGGACAGTGGCCTACGAGCAGTACTTC.

This chain links TRBV10-3 with TRBJ1-2; D unclear. Germline-derived CDR1 and CDR2 are ENHRY and SYGVKD. V lost 1 base, J lost 8 bases, and 11 bases lay in between. This CDR3 is 13 amino acids long. The CDR3 bases are TGTGCCATCAGTGAGTTGGTCGGTAAAGGCTACACCTTC. This codes for CAISELVGKGYTF.

The chain carries TRBV6-4 and TRBJ2-1; the D gene is possibly TRBD1 (5 bases). Germline V CDR1 and CDR2: MRHNA, SNTAGT. The CDR3 has 16 residues. V was clipped by 2 bases and J by 4 bases, with 15 bases between them. The CDR3 region is CASSDGWGFPYNEQFF. In DNA form, the CDR3 reads TGTGCCAGCAGTGACGGGTGGGGCTTCCCATACAATGAGCAGTTCTTC.

V is TRBV5-5 and J is TRBJ2-5; D possibly corresponds to TRBD2 (6 bases). There are 17 residues in the CDR3. The V gene lost 6 bases and the J gene lost 2 bases, with 23 bases spanning the gap. The germline V gene encodes CDR1 SGHKS and CDR2 YYEKEE (reference sequence). CDR3 coding DNA: TGTGCCAGCACCCGGAATTTAGGGCGGGGCTATCAAGAGACCCAGTACTTC. Amino acids: CASTRNLGRGYQETQYF.

In this sample, this clonotype turned up a few times. The chain is built from TRBV7-9 and TRBJ1-5; TRBD1 is a possible D gene (6 bases). The length of the CDR3 is 16 residues. Trimming removed 4 bases from V and 2 bases from J, with 15 bases in between. Germline V gives CDR1 SEHNR, CDR2 FQNEAQ (reference sequence). This CDR3 is CASSSVQGSGNQPQHF. The CDR3, as DNA: TGTGCCAGCAGCTCCGTACAGGGCTCTGGCAATCAGCCCCAGCATTTT. Based on the CDR3 plus reference TRBV7-9 and TRBJ1-5, the full variable domain is DTGVSQNPRHKITKRGQNVTFRCDPISEHNRLYWYRQTLGQGPEFLTYFQNEAQLEKSRLLSDRFSAERPKGSFSTLEIQRTEQGDSAMYLCASSSVQGSGNQPQHFGDGTRLSIL.

V is TRBV28 and J is TRBJ1-2; D is possibly TRBD1 (5 bases). Germline V gene sequence: CDR1 MDHEN, CDR2 SYDVKM. The germline V and J ends were trimmed by 1 base and 8 bases, with 14 bases remaining between them. The CDR3 spans 14 residues. In DNA, the CDR3 is TGTGCCAGCAGTTTATCTCGGGGCTCGAGGGGCTACACCTTC. The encoded protein is CASSLSRGSRGYTF.

This clonotype was detected many times. The chain is built from TRBV20-1 and TRBJ2-1; 10 positions match TRBD2. Germline V gene lookup returns CDR1 DFQATT and CDR2 SNEGSKA (reference sequence). The CDR3 runs to 16 residues. J gave up 1 base and V 0 bases, and 3 bases lay outside the gene matches. CDR3 sequence: CSARDRTSGSYNEQFF. CDR3 sequence (DNA): TGCAGTGCTAGAGATCGGACTAGCGGTTCCTACAATGAGCAGTTCTTC.